Sequencing of this TCR beta chain was carried out in a study of cytomegalovirus exposure and HLA in healthy donors. Whole-study findings and limits: What was likely a sequencing artifact was a cluster of highly shared sequence variants. Three CMV-associated chains were confirmed in vitro to be specific for CMV antigens.

There are 15 residues in the CDR3. CDR1 SGHRS and CDR2 YFSETQ come from the germline V gene. With 4 bases clipped from V and 3 bases from J, the junction kept 3 bases outside the gene matches. The PCR ran on 60 Vbeta and 13 Jbeta primers. The protocol was immunoSEQ multiplex PCR, while the TCRdb copy is restricted to in-frame clones and leaves out a portion. In the table there are around 140,000 clones, roughly four fifths of which are singletons. This clone has just one count. Its specificity is not known. The sequence was obtained from a man younger than 40 in good health and CMV-seropositive. This chain links TRBV5-1 with TRBJ2-5; 13 nucleotides match TRBD2. The sample comprised PBMCs. The CDR3 region is CASSTGTSGEETQYF. CDR3 DNA sequence: TGCGCCAGCAGCACCGGGACTAGCGGGGAAGAGACCCAGTACTTC.